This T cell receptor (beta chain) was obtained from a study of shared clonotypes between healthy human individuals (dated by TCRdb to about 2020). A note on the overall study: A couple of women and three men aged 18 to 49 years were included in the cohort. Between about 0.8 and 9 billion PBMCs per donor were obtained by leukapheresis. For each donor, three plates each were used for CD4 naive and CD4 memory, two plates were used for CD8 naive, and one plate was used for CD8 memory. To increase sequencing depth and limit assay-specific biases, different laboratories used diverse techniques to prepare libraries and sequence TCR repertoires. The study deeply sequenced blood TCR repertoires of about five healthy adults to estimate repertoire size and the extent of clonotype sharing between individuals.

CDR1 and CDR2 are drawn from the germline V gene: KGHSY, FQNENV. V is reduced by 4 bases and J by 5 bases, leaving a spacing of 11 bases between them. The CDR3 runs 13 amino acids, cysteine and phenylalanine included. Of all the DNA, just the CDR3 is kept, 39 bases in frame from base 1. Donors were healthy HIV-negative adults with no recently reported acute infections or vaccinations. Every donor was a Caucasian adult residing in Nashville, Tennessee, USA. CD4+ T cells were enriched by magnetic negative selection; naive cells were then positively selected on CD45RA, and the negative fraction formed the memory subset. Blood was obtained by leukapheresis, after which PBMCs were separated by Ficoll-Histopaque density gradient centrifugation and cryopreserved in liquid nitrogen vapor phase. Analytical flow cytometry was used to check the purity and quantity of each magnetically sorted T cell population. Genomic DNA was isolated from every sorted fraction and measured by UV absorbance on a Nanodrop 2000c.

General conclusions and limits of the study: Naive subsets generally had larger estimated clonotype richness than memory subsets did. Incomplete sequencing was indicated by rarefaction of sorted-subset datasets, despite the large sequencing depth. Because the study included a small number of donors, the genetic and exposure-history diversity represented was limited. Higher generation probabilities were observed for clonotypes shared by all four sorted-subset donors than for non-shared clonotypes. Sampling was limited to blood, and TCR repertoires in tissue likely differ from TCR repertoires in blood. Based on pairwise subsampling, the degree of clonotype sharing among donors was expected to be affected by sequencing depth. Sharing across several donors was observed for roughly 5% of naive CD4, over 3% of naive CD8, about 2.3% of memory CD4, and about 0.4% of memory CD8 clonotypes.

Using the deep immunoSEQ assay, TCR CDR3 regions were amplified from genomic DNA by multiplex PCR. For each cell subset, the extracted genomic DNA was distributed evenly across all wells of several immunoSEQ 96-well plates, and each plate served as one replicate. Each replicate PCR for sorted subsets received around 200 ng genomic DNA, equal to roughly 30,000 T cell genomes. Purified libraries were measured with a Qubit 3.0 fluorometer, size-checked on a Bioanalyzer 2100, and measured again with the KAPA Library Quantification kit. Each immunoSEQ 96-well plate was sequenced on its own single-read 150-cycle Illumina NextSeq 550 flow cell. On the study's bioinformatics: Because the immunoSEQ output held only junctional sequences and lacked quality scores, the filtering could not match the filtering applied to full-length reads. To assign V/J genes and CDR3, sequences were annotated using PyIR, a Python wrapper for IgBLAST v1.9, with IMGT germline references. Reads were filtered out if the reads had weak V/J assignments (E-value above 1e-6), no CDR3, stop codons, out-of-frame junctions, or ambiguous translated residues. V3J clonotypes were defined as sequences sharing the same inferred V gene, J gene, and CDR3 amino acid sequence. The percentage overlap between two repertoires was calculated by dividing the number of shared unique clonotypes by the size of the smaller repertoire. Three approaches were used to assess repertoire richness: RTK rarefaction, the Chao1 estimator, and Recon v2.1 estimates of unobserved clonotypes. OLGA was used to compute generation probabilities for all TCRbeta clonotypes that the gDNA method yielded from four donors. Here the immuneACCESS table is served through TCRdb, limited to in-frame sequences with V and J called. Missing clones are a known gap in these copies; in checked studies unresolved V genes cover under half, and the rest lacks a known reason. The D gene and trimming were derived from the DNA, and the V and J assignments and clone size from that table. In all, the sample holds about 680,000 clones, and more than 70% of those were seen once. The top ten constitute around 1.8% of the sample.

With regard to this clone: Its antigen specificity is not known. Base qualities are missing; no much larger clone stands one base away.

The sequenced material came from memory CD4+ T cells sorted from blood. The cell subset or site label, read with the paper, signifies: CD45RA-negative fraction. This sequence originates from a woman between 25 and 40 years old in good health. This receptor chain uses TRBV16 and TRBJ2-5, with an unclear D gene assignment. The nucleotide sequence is TGTGCCAGCAGCCTATTTTCCACGGAGACCCAGTACTTC. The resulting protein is CASSLFSTETQYF.